Here is one TCR beta chain with its context. This record belongs to a study of identifying expanded T cells in peripheral blood. This CDR3 has 16 residues. CDR1 and CDR2 from the germline V gene are SGHNT and YYREEE (reference sequence). The ends were cut back, 4 bases at V and 0 bases at J, with 11 bases in the middle. TCRdb's table, derived via immunoSEQ multiplex PCR, lists solely in-frame clones and lacks some. The repertoire consists of about 110,000 clones, with 75% to 90% occurring once and the leading ten covering 16%. The sequenced material came from blood. This chain joins TRBV5-4 and TRBJ2-6, with D uncertain. The receptor was isolated from a person aged 18-69 years in good health. The CDR3 nucleotides read TGTGCCAGCAGCGAAGGACGGATCTCTGGGGCCAACGTCCTGACTTTC. Protein: CASSEGRISGANVLTF.